This T cell receptor beta chain was sequenced during a study of blood T cell repertoires in COVID-19. Germline lookup yields CDR1 SQVTM and CDR2 ANQGSEA. Trimming shortened V by 4 bases and J by 6 bases, and 6 bases separated the two germline ends. The CDR3 runs to 11 residues. This table comes from immunoSEQ multiplex PCR, and its TCRdb copy is limited to in-frame clones, with some not included. This repertoire shows roughly 130,000 clones, 84% found once; its top ten account for under 15%. The sample comprised peripheral blood. J is TRBJ2-2 and V is TRBV29-1; no firm D call. This clonotype originated in a woman aged 25 to 45 who had recovered from COVID-19. The CDR3 nucleotides are TGCAGCGTTGCTTTATCCGGGGAGCTGTTTTTT. Amino acids: CSVALSGELFF.